This T cell receptor (beta chain) is drawn from a study of blood T cell repertoires in COVID-19. Study overall: There were acute and convalescent COVID-19 samples, and they came from the United States, Italy and Spain. The analysed material was cDNA or gDNA that came from T cells, B-cell-depleted T cells, or PBMCs.

Authors' processing steps: Estimation of nucleated cell counts was performed using reference gene primer amplification. Here immunoSEQ multiplex PCR was the method, and the copy in TCRdb shows in-frame clones only, minus some. That table is the source of V, J and clone size, and D and trimming were worked out from the DNA. In the table there are roughly 150,000 clones, 75% to 90% of which are singletons. V lost 5 bases to trimming and J lost 14 bases, with 18 bases between them. This CDR3 has 13 residues. The rearrangement links TRBV12-3 or TRBV12-4 to TRBJ1-4; tentatively, D is TRBD1 (5 bases). The receptor comes from a woman older than 75 with acute or convalescent COVID-19. The sequenced sample was peripheral blood. CDR3 sequence: CASSRTAQRGLFF. The CDR3 coding sequence is TGTGCCAGCAGTCGGACGGCACAGCGGGGGCTGTTTTTT.